This entry lists 14 T cell receptor beta chains sequenced from one sample in a study of T cell responses to AZD1222 COVID-19 vaccine. Clones were read by immunoSEQ multiplex PCR, and TCRdb kept only the in-frame ones, dropping some. The repertoire holds tens of thousands of clones, approximately 91% seen once, with about 20% in the top ten. This specimen was peripheral blood, taken on day 0 of AZD1222 vaccination. All receptors come from an adult in good health.

The sample holds one count of this clone. V usage is TRBV6-5 and J usage is TRBJ2-1; D is tentatively TRBD1 or TRBD2 (6 bases each). This CDR3 is built from 14 residues. Trimming took 6 bases from V and 9 from J, leaving 18 bases between them. Germline loops: CDR1 MNHEY, CDR2 SVGAGI. CDR3 residues: CASSQYREESEQFF. The CDR3 nucleotides are TGTGCCAGCAGCCAATACAGGGAGGAAAGTGAGCAGTTCTTC.

The chain uses TRBV7-2 and TRBJ2-5; D ambiguous. Per the germline V gene, CDR1 is SGHTA and CDR2 is FQGNSA. The CDR3 has 17 amino acids. Trimming took 2 bases from V and 2 from J, leaving 18 bases between them. The CDR3: CASSLSSSLPTQETQYF. The CDR3 bases are TGTGCCAGCAGCTTATCCTCGTCCCTCCCCACACAAGAGACCCAGTACTTC.

This chain joins TRBV4-3 and TRBJ2-5, with D perhaps matching TRBD2 (5 bases). Germline CDR1 LGHNA, CDR2 YSLEER. The CDR3 is 15 amino acids. The V and J ends lost 0 bases and 1 base respectively, with 9 bases between them. The CDR3: CASSQDTGVQETQYF. The CDR3 DNA follows: TGCGCCAGCAGCCAAGATACCGGGGTCCAAGAGACCCAGTACTTC.

This chain connects TRBV12-3 or TRBV12-4 to TRBJ2-2; D ambiguous. V lost 3 bases and J 2 bases, leaving 4 bases between the germline ends. The CDR3 is 13 amino acids. The CDR3: CASSLRNTGELFF. CDR3 nucleotides: TGTGCCAGCAGTTTGAGAAACACCGGGGAGCTGTTTTTT.

The V and J genes are TRBV9 and TRBJ2-3; D possibly matches TRBD1 or TRBD2 (5 bases each). CDR3 length equals 14 residues. The germline V gene has CDR1 SGDLS and CDR2 YYNGEE. The ends were cut back, 3 bases at V and 4 bases at J, with 12 bases in the middle. Written as DNA, the CDR3 is TGTGCCAGCAGCGAAGAGGGGTTAGCAGATACGCAGTATTTT. Translation: CASSEEGLADTQYF.

The chain uses TRBV6-6 and TRBJ1-2; 9 bases match TRBD1. Losses at the gene ends were 0 bases for V and 5 bases for J; bases not matched to a gene: 7. The CDR3 extends over 16 amino acids. Germline CDR1 is MNHNY and CDR2 is SVGAGI (reference sequence). The CDR3 sequence: CASSYSVTGGKYGYTF. CDR3 DNA sequence: TGTGCCAGCAGTTACTCGGTAACAGGGGGCAAGTATGGCTACACCTTC.

This clone is a singleton in its sample. V and J are TRBV7-3 and TRBJ2-3; possible D gene TRBD2, 6 bases. The germline CDR1 and CDR2 sequences are SGHTA and FQGTGA. V lost 4 bases to trimming and J lost 4 bases, with 18 bases between them. The CDR3 is 16 residues long. CDR3 sequence reads: CASSSSGTSNPDTQYF. The CDR3 nucleotides read TGTGCCAGCAGCTCCTCCGGGACTTCAAATCCAGATACGCAGTATTTT.

This sequence joins TRBV5-1 and TRBJ1-1; D is uncertain. The germline gives CDR1 SGHRS, CDR2 YFSETQ. This CDR3 comprises 16 residues. Trimming took off 4 bases at V and 0 bases at J, with 16 bases between the two ends. The CDR3 DNA reads TGCGCCAGCAGCCTGTCGGGTCCAAACATGAACACTGAAGCTTTCTTT. Translating it yields CASSLSGPNMNTEAFF.

This clone was picked up a small number of times. The CDR3 here is CASSLVGATGDEQYF. CDR3 nucleotide sequence: TGTGCCAGCAGCTTAGTTGGGGCGACAGGGGACGAGCAGTACTTC. The chain links TRBV7-9 to TRBJ2-7; 8 nucleotides line up with TRBD1. The CDR3 covers 15 residues. V was pared by 1 base and J by 5 bases, with 7 bases of the junction left unmatched. From germline, CDR1 is SEHNR and CDR2 FQNEAQ (reference sequence).

V usage is TRBV5-4 and J usage is TRBJ1-2; 7 nucleotides align to TRBD1. CDR1 is SGHNT and CDR2 is YYREEE in the germline V gene (reference sequence). This CDR3 comprises 14 residues. Trimming cost V 2 bases and J 5 bases; bases outside gene matches: 6. The CDR3 protein is CASSFTGTEYGYTF. The CDR3 region has the DNA TGTGCCAGCAGCTTCACCGGGACAGAGTATGGCTACACCTTC.

The genes are TRBV4-3 and TRBJ2-3; 10 nucleotides match TRBD1. Per the germline V gene, CDR1 is LGHNA and CDR2 is YSLEER. The CDR3 has 16 residues. Trimming took 4 bases from V and 1 from J; bases not matched to a gene: 5. CDR3 in amino acids: CASSRTGTGGTDTQYF. The DNA for the CDR3 is TGCGCCAGCAGCCGAACCGGGACAGGGGGCACAGATACGCAGTATTTT.

The CDR3 loop reads CASSPDSPNQPQHF. The DNA of the CDR3 is TGCGCCAGCAGCCCAGACAGTCCCAATCAGCCCCAGCATTTT. The gene calls are TRBV5-1 and TRBJ1-5, with D possibly being TRBD1 (5 bases). Germline V gives CDR1 SGHRS, CDR2 YFSETQ. Between the trimmed V and J ends, which lost 4 bases and 3 bases, there was a span of 11 bases. This CDR3 contains 14 residues.

Remarks on this clone: A read error may account for a junction end that differs from germline. This rearrangement joins TRBV7-7 to TRBJ2-7; 10 bases are a match to TRBD1. The V gene's germline CDR1 is SSHAT and CDR2 FNYEAQ (reference sequence). The CDR3 loop spans 13 amino acids. The chain's CDR3 is CASSWDRGYEQYF. The CDR3 region has the DNA TGTGCTAGCAGCTGGGACAGGGGCTACGAGCAGTACTTC. Using reference TRBV7-7 and TRBJ2-7 for the parts outside the CDR3, the full variable domain is GAGVSQSPRYKVTKRGQDVTLRCDPISSHATLYWYQQALGQGPEFLTYFNYEAQPDKSGLPSDRFSAERPEGSISTLTIQRTEQRDSAMYRCASSWDRGYEQYFGPGTRLTVT.

The chain recombines TRBV3-1 (or the pseudogene TRBV3-2) with TRBJ2-7, with a tentative D call TRBD2 (6 bases). Deletions cut 1 base from V and 10 bases from J, with 17 bases between. The germline V gene encodes CDR1 LGHDT and CDR2 YNNKEL (reference sequence). The CDR3 loop spans 14 amino acids. CDR3 sequence (DNA): TGTGCCAGCAGCCAAGTTAGAACCTGGGGGGAACAGTACTTC. Translation: CASSQVRTWGEQYF.